The present T cell receptor (beta chain) was sequenced within a study of T cell repertoires in cytomegalovirus infection. The wider study: Public TCR beta signatures marked donors with CMV infection and the matching HLA.

Notes on this clonotype: One end of the junction varies from germline; a read error may be responsible.

Germline CDR1 SGHVS, CDR2 FQNEAQ. This CDR3 contains 12 residues. Using its own MiXCR run on the reads, TCRdb lists one record per CDR3 protein. The sample records about 740,000 distinct CDR3 sequences, 35% being singletons. V and J are TRBV7-8 and TRBJ2-2; no definite D call. The receptor was isolated from a human donor in good health (CMV status not recorded). Some clones in this sample may be carry-over from other donors' samples. Sample: PBMCs. CDR3 sequence reads: CTSSLDGGELFF. In DNA form, the CDR3 reads TGTACCAGCAGTTTAGACGGCGGGGAGCTGTTTTTT.